The clone carrying this TCR beta chain has just a few counts. The entry originates in a study of blood T cell repertoires in COVID-19. Turning to the study itself: Sites across the United States, Italy and Spain contributed samples from acute and convalescent COVID-19.

The J segment lost 0 bases and the V segment lost 3 bases, leaving 3 bases of the junction unmatched. The CDR3 is 15 residues long. The germline V gene has CDR1 SGHRS and CDR2 YFSETQ. Methods used by the authors: Counts of nucleated cells, estimated from reference gene primer amplification, were obtained. Assay used: immunoSEQ multiplex PCR; TCRdb lists only in-frame clones, some missing. The V and J calls and the clone size are those of that table, but D and trimming were determined from the DNA. The table records 72,000 or so clones, roughly 88% of them present only once. Input material: peripheral blood. The V and J genes are TRBV5-1 and TRBJ2-7, with TRBD2 matching 10 bases. The sequence derives from a man in his forties or fifties with active COVID-19. The CDR3 protein is CASSSGTSDSYEQYF. The CDR3 nucleotides read TGCGCCAGCAGCTCCGGGACTAGCGACTCCTACGAGCAGTACTTC. The full variable domain, with the rest looked up from reference TRBV5-1 and TRBJ2-7, is KAGVTQTPRYLIKTRGQQVTLSCSPISGHRSVSWYQQTPGQGLQFLFEYFSETQRNKGNFPGRFSGRQFSNSRSEMNVSTLELGDSALYLCASSSGTSDSYEQYFGPGTRLTVT.